Presented here are 27 T cell receptor beta chains from one specimen sequenced in a study of CD8+ T cells in alopecia areata. TCR sequencing used cDNA made by reverse transcription of extracted RNA. Produced via immunoSEQ multiplex PCR; TCRdb's table is partial and in-frame only. This sample yields 150,000 to 250,000 clones, of which 58% are seen a single time; under 7% belongs to the top ten. Treatment: oral pan-JAK inhibitor, 5-10 mg twice daily. The sequences come from CD4+ T cells sorted from blood, collected at week 24, from a patient treated with tofacitinib. These receptors were taken from a human donor with alopecia areata.

In its sample, this clone was seen many times. V and J are TRBV6-5 and TRBJ2-7; either TRBD1 or TRBD2 may fit D (5 bases each). Germline values: CDR1 MNHEY, CDR2 SVGAGI. This CDR3 is 14 amino acids long. Deletions cut 2 bases from V and 2 bases from J, with 10 bases between. CDR3 protein: CASSYGTDAYEQYF. CDR3 nucleotides: TGTGCCAGCAGTTACGGGACCGACGCCTACGAGCAGTACTTC.

The rearrangement uses TRBV5-1 and TRBJ1-6; 9 nucleotides agree with TRBD1. V gave up 4 bases and J gave up 10 bases; unmatched junction bases: 6. Germline V CDR1 and CDR2: SGHRS, YFSETQ. This CDR3 is built from 14 residues. In DNA form, the CDR3 reads TGCGCCAGCAGCCGGGACAGGGAAGGATCACCCCTCCACTTT. It specifies CASSRDREGSPLHF.

This chain links TRBV7-9 with TRBJ2-1; TRBD1 matches 9 bases. V lost 5 bases, J lost 3 bases, and 17 bases stayed unmatched. Germline CDR1 reads SEHNR; CDR2 reads FQNEAQ (reference sequence). This CDR3 region has 19 residues. This chain's CDR3 is CASSNTGGARMEYYNEQFF. In DNA, the CDR3 is TGTGCCAGCAGCAATACAGGGGGCGCTAGGATGGAGTACTACAATGAGCAGTTCTTC.

On this clone: Sequence at one end of the junction differs from germline and may be a read error. The chain is built from TRBV9 and TRBJ2-3; 8 bases are shared with TRBD2. CDR3 length: 14 residues. Germline loops: CDR1 SGDLS, CDR2 YYNGEE. DNA of the CDR3: TGTGCCAGCAGTGTAGCGGGGCGCACAGATACGCAGTATTTT. Protein product: CASSVAGRTDTQYF. The variable domain in full, with the rest retrieved from reference TRBV9 and TRBJ2-3, is DSGVTQTPKHLITATGQRVTLRCSPRSGDLSVYWYQQSLDQGLQFLIQYYNGEERAKGNILERFSAQQFPDLHSELNLSSLELGDSALYFCASSVAGRTDTQYFGPGTRLTVL.

V is TRBV6-1 and J is TRBJ2-3; 9 positions agree with TRBD1. Germline-derived CDR1 and CDR2 are MNHNS and SASEGT. The V and J ends lost 2 bases and 0 bases, in that order; junction bases with no gene match: 12. The CDR3 sequence is 19 residues long. The CDR3 spells CASSEPRGTGKTSTDTQYF. The CDR3 DNA reads TGTGCCAGCAGTGAACCTAGAGGGACAGGGAAGACTAGCACAGATACGCAGTATTTT.

This rearrangement joins TRBV29-1 to TRBJ2-3, with TRBD2 matching over 10 bases. The CDR3 runs 14 residues. The V gene end was trimmed by 8 bases and the J gene end by 5 bases; junction bases not matched to a gene: 10. Germline CDR1 reads SQVTM; CDR2 reads ANQGSEA. The CDR3, as DNA: TGCAGCATAAATAGCGGGGGGCGGGAAGATACGCAGTATTTT. Residues: CSINSGGREDTQYF.

The V and J genes are TRBV6-5 and TRBJ2-5; D not certain. The CDR3 loop spans 15 amino acids. V lost 0 bases and J 2 bases, leaving 10 bases between the germline ends. Germline-derived CDR1 and CDR2 are MNHEY and SVGAGI. CDR3 sequence: CASSYSNPRQETQYF. Here the CDR3 DNA reads TGTGCCAGCAGTTACTCGAATCCCAGACAAGAGACCCAGTACTTC.

The V and J genes are TRBV7-9 and TRBJ1-2; 9 bases are shared with TRBD1. The CDR3 spans 14 residues. J was trimmed by 2 bases and V by 5 bases; bases with no gene match: 3. Germline CDR1 reads SEHNR; CDR2 reads FQNEAQ (reference sequence). This CDR3 reads CASSDTGGNYGYTF. Here the CDR3 DNA reads TGTGCCAGCAGCGACACAGGGGGCAACTATGGCTACACCTTC. Full variable domain (outside the CDR3, taken from reference TRBV7-9 and TRBJ1-2): DTGVSQNPRHKITKRGQNVTFRCDPISEHNRLYWYRQTLGQGPEFLTYFQNEAQLEKSRLLSDRFSAERPKGSFSTLEIQRTEQGDSAMYLCASSDTGGNYGYTFGSGTRLTVV.

The chain is built from TRBV29-1 and TRBJ2-1, with D uncertain. V was trimmed by 3 bases and J by 9 bases, leaving 15 bases between them. CDR3 size: 13 residues. The germline CDR1 and CDR2 sequences are SQVTM and ANQGSEA. The CDR3 loop is CSVDESWDAEQFF. CDR3 DNA: TGCAGCGTTGATGAATCGTGGGATGCTGAGCAGTTCTTC.

The J gene is TRBJ1-2, the V gene TRBV25-1; 9 bases fit TRBD1. J gave up 8 bases and V 4 bases, and 5 bases lay outside the gene matches. Looked up from germline, CDR1 is MGHDK and CDR2 is SYGVNS. The CDR3 is 13 amino acids. The CDR3 DNA reads TGTGCCAGCAGTGGGGGGACAGGGCACGGCTACACCTTC. The encoded protein is CASSGGTGHGYTF.

This clone came up a few times. This chain links TRBV28 with TRBJ2-5; weak D call: TRBD1 (6 bases). The CDR3 is made up of 14 amino acids. With 3 bases removed from V and 2 bases from J, the gap between germline ends came to 10 bases. CDR1 MDHEN and CDR2 SYDVKM come from the germline V gene. The CDR3 sequence is CASSFLQGQETQYF. DNA for the CDR3: TGTGCCAGCAGTTTTCTCCAGGGGCAAGAGACCCAGTACTTC.

This clone turned up a few times. The chain uses TRBV19 and TRBJ1-1; 9 bases are a match to TRBD1. V was clipped by 7 bases and J by 0 bases; unmatched bases: 6. Germline V lookup: CDR1 LNHDA, CDR2 SQIVND (reference sequence). CDR3 length: 15 residues. Here the CDR3 DNA reads TGTGCCAGTAAAGCCGGGACAGGGTTGAACACTGAAGCTTTCTTT. This sequence encodes CASKAGTGLNTEAFF.

This chain joins TRBV5-6 and TRBJ2-3, with D possibly TRBD2 on 7 matching bases. This CDR3 has 15 residues. CDR1 and CDR2 from the germline V gene are SGHDT and YYEEEE. The V and J ends lost 0 bases and 5 bases respectively, with 13 bases between them. The CDR3 sequence: CASSLVGGLGDTQYF. CDR3 nucleotides: TGTGCCAGCAGCTTGGTCGGGGGGCTGGGAGATACGCAGTATTTT.

The chain links TRBV7-3 to TRBJ2-3; D is possibly TRBD2 (6 bases). CDR3 length: 17 residues. Germline V gene data show CDR1 as SGHTA and CDR2 as FQGTGA. The V and J ends lost 5 bases and 2 bases respectively, with 20 bases between them. The CDR3 is CASSPFPGGLNTDTQYF. CDR3 nucleotide sequence: TGTGCCAGCAGCCCCTTCCCTGGGGGGTTAAACACAGATACGCAGTATTTT.

The chain joins TRBV7-2 to TRBJ2-7; D is possibly TRBD1 or TRBD2 (5 bases each). The CDR3 has 14 amino acids. Germline assignment: CDR1 SGHTA and CDR2 FQGNSA. Trimming shortened V by 4 bases and J by 6 bases, and 16 bases separated the two germline ends. In DNA, the CDR3 is TGTGCCAGCAGCTCCTCCGGGACGCTGGGCGAGCAGTACTTC. It encodes CASSSSGTLGEQYF.

The chain joins TRBV19 to TRBJ2-1; D unclear. Germline values: CDR1 LNHDA, CDR2 SQIVND (reference sequence). The CDR3 is made up of 16 amino acids. The V end lost 4 bases, the J end lost 5 bases, and 18 bases lay between the germline ends. CDR3 DNA: TGTGCCAGTAGTACCAGACCGGTCATCAGCAACAATGAGCAGTTCTTC. It yields the protein CASSTRPVISNNEQFF.

J is TRBJ1-2 and V is TRBV4-1, with D possibly matching TRBD1 (5 bases). The CDR3 consists of 12 residues. The V and J ends lost 7 bases and 0 bases respectively, with 6 bases between them. Germline V gene sequence: CDR1 MGHRA, CDR2 YSYEKL. Written as DNA, the CDR3 is TGCGCCAGCACGGGACCTAACTATGGCTACACCTTC. Translated, it gives CASTGPNYGYTF.

The chain has TRBV9 and TRBJ1-5; 9 bases line up with TRBD1. CDR1 is SGDLS, CDR2 YYNGEE, per germline. The CDR3 extends over 15 amino acids. V gave up 1 base and J gave up 4 bases; unmatched junction bases: 3. CDR3 DNA sequence: TGTGCCAGCAGCGTAACAGGGACAGGGAATCAGCCCCAGCATTTT. Its translation is CASSVTGTGNQPQHF. The full variable domain, completed using reference TRBV9 and TRBJ1-5, is DSGVTQTPKHLITATGQRVTLRCSPRSGDLSVYWYQQSLDQGLQFLIQYYNGEERAKGNILERFSAQQFPDLHSELNLSSLELGDSALYFCASSVTGTGNQPQHFGDGTRLSIL.

This clone has more than one count but fewer than ten. This rearrangement joins TRBV2 to TRBJ1-2; perhaps TRBD1 as D (6 bases). This CDR3 contains 14 residues. V gave up 8 bases and J gave up 8 bases, with 21 bases separating them. Germline V gives CDR1 SNHLY, CDR2 FYNNEI. CDR3 region: CASLIVRGMSGYTF. CDR3 coding DNA: TGTGCCAGCCTTATTGTCAGGGGTATGAGCGGCTACACCTTC.

The rearrangement joins TRBV6-5 to TRBJ1-6; D uncertain. In germline, CDR1 is MNHEY, CDR2 SVGAGI. This CDR3 is built from 13 residues. Trimming shortened V by 5 bases and J by 14 bases, and 16 bases separated the two germline ends. CDR3 region: CASSETSKGSLHF. In nucleotides, the CDR3 is TGTGCCAGCAGTGAAACCTCAAAAGGGTCCCTCCACTTT.

The rearrangement links TRBV29-1 to TRBJ2-3; unclear D gene. Trimming stripped 3 bases from V and 0 bases from J, with 16 bases between. The CDR3 runs 16 residues. The germline gives CDR1 SQVTM, CDR2 ANQGSEA. The CDR3 DNA sequence: TGCAGCGTTGAGAATCCGGTAGTTCAGAGCACAGATACGCAGTATTTT. The encoded protein is CSVENPVVQSTDTQYF.

The chain has TRBV29-1 and TRBJ1-5; 9 bases are a match to TRBD1. The germline V gene encodes CDR1 SQVTM and CDR2 ANQGSEA. Unmatched junction bases numbered 10, after V lost 7 bases and J lost 6 bases. This CDR3 is built from 14 residues. The CDR3 loop reads CSARSGTGSQPQHF. DNA of the CDR3: TGCAGCGCGAGATCCGGGACAGGGAGTCAGCCCCAGCATTTT.

The rearrangement links TRBV7-2 to TRBJ2-7, with TRBD1 matching over 9 bases. CDR3 size: 15 residues. The V and J ends lost 1 base and 7 bases, in that order; junction bases with no gene match: 8. In germline, CDR1 is SGHTA, CDR2 FQGNSA. CDR3 region: CASSLERTGAREQYF. The CDR3 nucleotides read TGTGCCAGCAGCTTAGAGCGGACAGGGGCGCGGGAGCAGTACTTC.

The chain has TRBV28 and TRBJ2-1; a weak D match, TRBD2 (6 bases). CDR1 MDHEN and CDR2 SYDVKM come from the germline V gene. V shed 5 bases and J shed 0 bases, with 11 bases lying between them. The CDR3 totals 15 residues. CDR3 coding DNA: TGTGCCAGCAGTCCGGGGACTGGCTCCTACAATGAGCAGTTCTTC. Its protein is CASSPGTGSYNEQFF.

This clone was detected only a few times. The same CDR3 arises from other DNA sequences in this sample as well. The chain links TRBV6-5 to TRBJ2-7, with a weak D call TRBD2 (6 bases). The germline V gene encodes CDR1 MNHEY and CDR2 SVGAGI. The germline V and J ends were trimmed by 7 bases and 1 base, with 11 bases remaining between them. The CDR3 extends over 13 amino acids. The CDR3 spells CASTGGPSYEQYF. The CDR3 coding sequence is TGTGCCAGCACCGGGGGACCTTCCTACGAGCAGTACTTC.

This clone appeared a few times. This chain uses TRBV5-1 with TRBJ2-1; TRBD2 matches at 7 bases. The CDR3 extends over 15 amino acids. CDR1 and CDR2 from the germline V gene are SGHRS and YFSETQ. V lost 2 bases and J lost 3; bases outside the gene matches: 5. Here the CDR3 DNA reads TGCGCCAGCAGCTTCCTCGGGAGGCACTACAATGAGCAGTTCTTC. This translates into CASSFLGRHYNEQFF.

A few counts support this clone. The rearrangement joins TRBV11-3 to TRBJ2-1, with TRBD2 as a possible D gene (6 bases). The germline gives CDR1 SGHNT, CDR2 YENEEA. V was pared by 5 bases and J by 4 bases, with 9 bases between. The CDR3 totals 13 residues. The CDR3 DNA is TGTGCCAGCAGCACGACTAGTTACAATGAGCAGTTCTTC. Amino acids: CASSTTSYNEQFF.